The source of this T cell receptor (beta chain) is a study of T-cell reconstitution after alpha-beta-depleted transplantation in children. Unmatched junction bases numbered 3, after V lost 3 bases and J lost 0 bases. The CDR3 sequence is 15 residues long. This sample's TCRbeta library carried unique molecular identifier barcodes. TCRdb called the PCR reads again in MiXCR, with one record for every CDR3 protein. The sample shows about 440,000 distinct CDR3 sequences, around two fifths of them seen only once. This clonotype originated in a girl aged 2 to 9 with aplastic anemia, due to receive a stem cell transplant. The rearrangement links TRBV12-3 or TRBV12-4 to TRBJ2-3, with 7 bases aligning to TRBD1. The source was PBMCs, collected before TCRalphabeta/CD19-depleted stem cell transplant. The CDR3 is CASSFDRVSTDTQYF. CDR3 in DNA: TGTGCCAGCAGTTTTGACAGGGTTAGCACAGATACGCAGTATTTT.